This TCR beta chain was retrieved from a study of cytomegalovirus exposure and HLA in healthy donors (dated by TCRdb to about 2017). About the full investigation: According to an earlier analysis of 550 to 700 of the donors, roughly 180 million T cells yielded over 90 million unique TCR beta sequences and about 300 Gb of sequence data. An early release covering roughly 600 HLA-typed donors comprised about 320 gigabases of sequencing data and roughly 86 million unique TCR sequences. Among the roughly 400 genotyped donors, approximately 76% belonged to the genetic ancestry cluster associated with self-reported Caucasian donors. The study was designed to test whether signatures of past pathogen exposure could be identified by cataloging public T cell receptors. The study used immunosequencing to profile the T cell repertoires of 670 or so subjects and linked those repertoires to cytomegalovirus serostatus. Along with the approximately 600-subject first cohort, a separate validation cohort of over 90 different subjects was used. The study combined high-throughput TCR immunosequencing, statistical association of individual TCRs with disease status, and machine learning to predict cytomegalovirus infection status. In a later analysis, previously published TCR beta repertoires from 550 to 700 donors were re-analyzed and high-resolution HLA genotyping was added so that TCR occurrence patterns could be studied. Rather than drawing on any new phenotypic data, the later analysis identified candidate immune exposures from TCR beta sequences and the way those sequences occurred across donors. An earlier analysis of 587 of the donors used high-throughput TCR beta sequencing to judge whether each TCR beta V gene segment behaved as functional or pseudogenic. Donor age, sex, ethnicity and CMV serostatus were compiled alongside the repertoire data. In a later genetic analysis, genome-wide SNP genotypes for about 55% of the 666 donors were used, and that subset was treated as a discovery cohort. Every discovery cohort repertoire had been produced on one sequencing platform. HLA typing included class I and class II loci at four-digit resolution. The number of donors typed differed by locus, with about 629-630 for A, B, C, DRB1 and DQB1, roughly 520 for DQA1, 600 to 610 for DPA1, and some 470 for DPB1. Roughly five DR-DQ haplotypes were handled as single units for association and clustering because linkage in the cohort was strong. On average, about 240,000 unique TCR beta nucleotide sequences were sequenced per donor among about 400 genotyped donors of the cohort, with around 19% of those sequences being non-productive.

The library was produced with the immunoSEQ multiplex PCR assay. The multiplex PCR relied on a mix of 60 forward primers for TCR Vbeta segments and 13 reverse primers for TCR Jbeta segments. Amplification of the CDR3 region of rearranged TCR beta genes was performed with a multiplex PCR assay on genomic DNA. On the Illumina HiSeq System, the amplified TCR beta libraries were sequenced as 87-base-pair reads. In the authors' own workflow: Across the 700 or so repertoires, a later analysis counted some 80 million unique TCR beta chains, roughly 11 million of which were shared by at least two donors. Raw reads were error-corrected and collapsed into unique sequences by a nearest-neighbor algorithm in which closely related sequences were merged to remove PCR and sequencing errors. Alignment of CDR3 sequences to IMGT reference sequences was used to assign V, D and J gene segments. Each retained sequence needed at least a six-nucleotide match to both a V gene segment and a J gene segment. Rearrangements were called productive when the CDR3 lacked stop codons and stayed in frame with V and J; all others were non-productive. CDR3 was defined according to IMGT convention as the region running from the second conserved V-encoded cysteine to the conserved J-encoded phenylalanine. Sequences without an unambiguous match to a single V gene segment were excluded from the earlier analysis of approximately 600 of the donors. An earlier analysis of several hundred of the donors classified V segments as functional when productive rearrangements were above 56.7% and as segregating when the standard deviation between donors was above 5%. A statistical classification framework was built to diagnose cytomegalovirus status from the catalog of TCR beta chain sequences. In a later analysis, TCR nucleotide sequences were compared against IMGT/GENE-DB human TR gene sequences so that V and J genes could be assigned. Using the TCRdist pipeline, a later analysis assigned CDR3 sequences along with most-parsimonious VDJ recombination scenarios. In a later analysis, every TCR beta chain was defined by the combination of its CDR3 amino acid sequence and its V-gene family, and reads without a unique V-gene family were dropped. As a way to deal with suspected cross-contamination and a sequencing artifact, a later analysis dropped 450 to 600 nucleotide sequences that were highly shared and had low generation probability. For each public chain, a later analysis derived a clonal expansion index from normalized ranks of inferred template counts within each repertoire. In a later analysis, generation probabilities were computed using a VDJ recombination model fitted to out-of-frame rearrangements, and the results were checked against IGoR. A later analysis scored TCR-TCR, TCR-HLA and TCR-CMV co-occurrence with hypergeometric tests, applying a repertoire-size bias correction to TCR pairs. In a later analysis, false discovery rates were estimated by permuting HLA or CMV assignments 20 times. A later analysis grouped co-occurring TCRs with DBSCAN, adding TCRdist sequence similarity when clustering within HLA-allele-positive subsets. Repertoires with fewer than 30,000 or more than 120,000 public chains, plus five repertoires with anomalous nucleotide sharing, were excluded from co-occurrence clustering. In TCRdb, the immuneACCESS table is reduced to in-frame sequences with V and J assigned. These tables do not hold every clone; where another copy was compared, an unresolved V gene accounts for under half, and the others remain unexplained. V and J calls and clone size are copied from that table; D and trimming were computed from the DNA. This sample lists fewer than 250,000 clones; 82% were detected once. In total, the top ten clones hold nearly 6% of the sample.

V is reduced by 8 bases and J by 0 bases, leaving a spacing of 15 bases between them. Reading from cysteine to phenylalanine, the CDR3 counts 15 amino acids. Of the read, only the CDR3 DNA is kept; its 45 bases are in frame from base 1. CDR1 and CDR2 (SGHNT, YENEEA) derive from the germline V gene. With regard to this clone: The antigen it binds to is not known. Base qualities are not provided; no much larger clone lies one nucleotide away.

General findings and caveats noted by the study authors: Because HLA typing was missing for some donors at each locus, association tests included only the typed subset. According to a later analysis, TCR association rates differed among HLA loci, with DRB1 alleles showing the most associated TCRs and HLA-C alleles showing the fewest. Strong co-occurrence of HLA alleles, especially DR and DQ, made assigning TCR associations to individual alleles difficult. Some IMGT-functional V segments, including TRBV6-2 and TRBV6-3, could not be told apart with the 87-base-pair reads, so those segments were excluded. A later genetic analysis reported fewer N-insertions in productive TCRs among donors in an Asian-associated ancestry cluster than the roughly 620-donor mean. A further reported finding was that TCR beta sequences accurately predicted the HLA-A and HLA-B alleles for most subjects in the first cohort. Most CMV-associated TCR beta chains appeared to be HLA-restricted in a later analysis, and the HLA associations seemed to be driven largely by CMV exposure. Roughly uniform sequencing depth across donors was assumed in presence/absence analyses, although this assumption may not hold. Because counts were too low, more than 15 rarely observed V segments, including chromosome 9 orphons, were left out of the earlier analysis of 500 to 750 of the donors. In a later analysis, HLA-associated TCR beta chains were found to be more clonally expanded and to have lower generation probabilities than equally common non-associated chains. Only TCR beta chains were sequenced in this cohort, and the absence of alpha or paired-chain data limited detectable features. A few of the identified cytomegalovirus-associated TCR beta chains were confirmed in vitro to be specific for cytomegalovirus antigens. In an earlier analysis of roughly 500 of the donors, most TCR beta V segments appeared in productive rearrangements about 87% or about 30% of the time, broadly matching IMGT annotations. The only immune exposure information available for the cohort was CMV serostatus. At a false discovery rate of 0.05, a later analysis linked about 16,000 TCR beta sequences to specific HLA alleles. Most TCR sequences were seen in very few donors, while some public TCRs were found in many individuals. The authors suggested that the approach could potentially be generalized to other disease states and immunological phenotypes. Several of the top co-occurrence clusters appeared to be linked to parvovirus B19, influenza, CMV and Epstein-Barr virus, according to a later analysis. Correlated functional status among segregating V segments might be attributable to linkage disequilibrium, but an unknown experimental factor could not be ruled out. The study listed 150 to 200 TCR beta chains as associated with cytomegalovirus. A cluster of highly shared sequence variants was judged likely to be a technical artifact of the sequencing pipeline. V-gene and J-gene trimming of TCR beta chains was associated with a missense DCLRE1C variant in a later genetic analysis, and the association was replicated in an independent cohort. The classifier was reported to diagnose cytomegalovirus status with high specificity and sensitivity in both the original and validation cohorts.

The cohort was made up of about 670 healthy bone marrow donors. At the time of sampling, every cohort member was nominally healthy, though immune exposures that went unrecorded were likely present. The donor tested CMV seropositive and was one of the 289 seropositive cohort members. A peripheral blood sample was provided by each donor, and peripheral blood mononuclear cells were used for TCR beta sequencing. The Qiagen DNeasy Blood Extraction Kit was used to extract genomic DNA from the blood cell samples. The sequence is built from TRBV11-3 and TRBJ2-3; TRBD2 is a weak D gene call, 6 bases matching. This clonotype originated in a man in his forties in good health and CMV-seropositive. The sequenced sample was PBMCs. The CDR3: CASCRGAGSTDTQYF. The base sequence is TGTGCCAGCTGTCGCGGGGCAGGCAGCACAGATACGCAGTATTTT.